Sequencing of this TCR beta chain was carried out in a study of blood T cell repertoires in COVID-19. Study summary: PBMCs, B-cell-depleted T cells, or T cells were the source of the cDNA or gDNA that made up the material.

The germline gives CDR1 MNHEY, CDR2 SVGEGT. V trimming: 2 bases; J trimming: 3 bases; junction bases outside the gene matches: 1. This CDR3 region has 14 residues. The protocol was immunoSEQ multiplex PCR, while the TCRdb copy is restricted to in-frame clones and leaves out a portion. The sample gives approximately 220,000 clones, roughly nine tenths of which show up once; about 2.2% is in the top ten. The sequenced sample was peripheral blood. This rearrangement joins TRBV6-2 or TRBV6-3 to TRBJ2-3, with 8 bases fitting TRBD2. This clonotype was obtained from a woman in her 50s with acute or convalescent COVID-19. As DNA, the CDR3 is TGTGCCAGCAGTTACCGGGGGGGTACAGATACGCAGTATTTT. Its protein product is CASSYRGGTDTQYF.